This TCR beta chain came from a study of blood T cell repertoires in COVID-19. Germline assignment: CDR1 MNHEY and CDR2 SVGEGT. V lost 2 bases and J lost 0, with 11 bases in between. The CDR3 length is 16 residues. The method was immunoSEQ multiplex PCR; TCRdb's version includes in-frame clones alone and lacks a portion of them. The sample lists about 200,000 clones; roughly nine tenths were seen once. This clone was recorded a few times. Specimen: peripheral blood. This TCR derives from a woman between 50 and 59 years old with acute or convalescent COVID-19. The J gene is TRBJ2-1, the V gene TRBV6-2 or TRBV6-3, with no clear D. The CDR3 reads CASSYGLVSSYNEQFF. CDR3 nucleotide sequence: TGTGCCAGCAGTTACGGTTTAGTGAGCTCCTACAATGAGCAGTTCTTC.